This entry features one T cell receptor beta chain sequence. Original processing methods: Quantification of nucleated cells was approximated via reference gene primer amplification. TCRdb keeps only in-frame clones here, not all; method: immunoSEQ multiplex PCR. V and J calls and clone size are those listed in that table; D and trimming were worked out from the DNA. The sample has about 320,000 clones, approximately 90% seen once; the top ten hold roughly 3.9%. Recruits, aged roughly 18 to 89 years, lived in 24 US areas. Cohorts were determined from participant-reported clinical history. Up to 2 weeks before entering the study, exposed participants had met a COVID-19 case. V lost 0 bases to trimming and J lost 5 bases, with 16 bases between them. Germline V CDR1 and CDR2: MNHEY, SVGEGT. The CDR3 runs to 16 residues. The data were obtained in a study of blood T cell repertoires in COVID-19.

V gene TRBV6-2 or TRBV6-3 combines with J gene TRBJ2-5; maybe TRBD2 (5 bases). Sequenced sample: PBMCs or T cells enriched from blood (not recorded which). The clonotype comes from a woman aged 25 to 45 who had been exposed to COVID-19. CDR3 amino acids: CASSYSAHTRLETQYF. The CDR3 DNA follows: TGTGCCAGCAGTTACTCGGCCCACACTAGATTGGAGACCCAGTACTTC.